The 9 T cell receptor beta chains in this list originate from one sample, sequenced in a study of monozygotic twins with inflammatory bowel disease (dated by TCRdb to about 2019). The library was prepared using 5' RACE. Data came from an Illumina HiSeq 2500. TCRdb reprocessed the sequencing reads and holds a single record per CDR3 protein sequence, with no DNA. This sample's records show 300,000 to 350,000 distinct CDR3 sequences. Over 2% of the sample comes from the top ten. Sequencing was done on a sample of blood. The receptors stem from a human donor with ulcerative colitis or Crohn's disease, or a healthy co-twin of an affected twin (not recorded which).

The genes are TRBV19 and TRBJ2-5; TCRdb's D call of TRBD2 is untestable without DNA. Germline V gene sequence: CDR1 LNHDA, CDR2 SQIVND (reference sequence). The CDR3 contains 14 residues. CDR3: CASSTPGGQETQYF.

The chain employs TRBV12-3 or TRBV12-4 and TRBJ2-1; TCRdb's D gene call, TRBD2, goes unchecked for lack of DNA. The CDR3 is 13 residues long. This CDR3 is CASSPGLVAEQFF.

The chain carries TRBV12-3 or TRBV12-4 and TRBJ2-1; the TCRdb call, TRBD2, lacks DNA for checking. The CDR3 is 15 amino acids. The CDR3 spells CASTVSGGRYNEQFF.

The chain employs TRBV5-6 and TRBJ2-5; TCRdb selects TRBD2, and the lack of DNA leaves this call unchecked. CDR1 and CDR2 from the germline V gene are SGHDT and YYEEEE. CDR3 length equals 15 residues. The CDR3 spells CASSGIQGPRETQYF.

The chain has TRBV7-9 and TRBJ2-3; checking the TCRdb D call of TRBD1 is not possible without DNA. This CDR3 contains 15 residues. CDR1 and CDR2 from the germline V gene are SEHNR and FQNEAQ (reference sequence). CDR3 protein: CASSLGTANTDTQYF.

This chain connects TRBV7-2 to TRBJ2-5. CDR1 is SGHTA, CDR2 FQGNSA, per germline. The CDR3 totals 15 residues. The CDR3 sequence: CASSLEGWYQETQYF. Supplemented by reference TRBV7-2 and TRBJ2-5, the full variable domain reads GAGVSQSPSNKVTEKGKDVELRCDPISGHTALYWYRQSLGQGLEFLIYFQGNSAPDKSGLPSDRFSAERTGGSVSTLTIQRTQQEDSAVYLCASSLEGWYQETQYFGPGTRLLVL.

The chain has TRBV27 and TRBJ2-1; without DNA, the TCRdb call of TRBD1 cannot be checked. The length of the CDR3 is 16 residues. Germline CDR1 MNHEY, CDR2 SMNVEV (reference sequence). CDR3: CASRRSGTGGNNEQFF.

The chain joins TRBV12-3 or TRBV12-4 to TRBJ1-1. The CDR3 runs 13 residues. This chain's CDR3 is CASSFSFRTEAFF.

The rearrangement uses TRBV4-1 and TRBJ2-5. The germline gives CDR1 MGHRA, CDR2 YSYEKL. The CDR3 loop spans 16 amino acids. CDR3 amino acids: CASSQERGSGFQTQYF.